The next 7 T cell receptor beta chains were all read from a single sample in a study of CD8 T cells in ankylosing spondylitis. TCRdb analysed the 5' RACE reads with MiXCR anew, one entry per CDR3 protein. The table shows some 220,000 distinct CDR3 sequences, with 10% occurring only once. Sequencing was performed on blood, either unsorted or a sorted T cell fraction (not recorded which). The receptors derive from a male donor with ankylosing spondylitis or in good health (not recorded which).

To note about this clonotype: A much bigger clone sits one base away, suggesting this may be a read error. This chain links TRBV3-1 with TRBJ2-1, with D perhaps matching TRBD1 or TRBD2 (6 bases each). The CDR3 consists of 11 residues. Per the germline V gene, CDR1 is LGHDT and CDR2 is YNNKEL (reference sequence). CDR3: CASRGGNERFF. CDR3 DNA: TGTGCCAGCAGAGGGGGGAATGAGCGGTTCTTC.

The chain carries TRBV7-9 and TRBJ2-1; D is perhaps TRBD1 (5 bases). CDR3 length: 15 amino acids. Trimming stripped 1 base from V and 2 bases from J, with 9 bases between. CDR1 SEHNR and CDR2 FQNEAQ come from the germline V gene (reference sequence). The CDR3 DNA sequence: TGTGCCAGCAGCTTAGGAAGGGGAACCTACAATGAGCAGTTCTTC. It yields the protein CASSLGRGTYNEQFF. The complete variable domain, with remaining parts taken from reference TRBV7-9 and TRBJ2-1, reads DTGVSQNPRHKITKRGQNVTFRCDPISEHNRLYWYRQTLGQGPEFLTYFQNEAQLEKSRLLSDRFSAERPKGSFSTLEIQRTEQGDSAMYLCASSLGRGTYNEQFFGPGTRLTVL.

On this clonotype: The germline gene is not matched at one end of the junction; a read error may be the cause. The V and J genes are TRBV12-3 or TRBV12-4 and TRBJ1-1; D gene ambiguous. This CDR3 contains 12 residues. The CDR3 DNA reads TGTGCCAGCAGTTTGAGGAACACTGGAGCTTTCTTT. Its protein is CASSLRNTGAFF.

This clonotype was detected ten times or more. The junction shows a germline mismatch at one end, possibly a read error. The V call is TRBV13, the J call TRBJ1-1; 7 bases fit TRBD1. Germline V gene data show CDR1 as PRHDT and CDR2 as FYEKMQ (reference sequence). This CDR3 region has 16 residues. The CDR3 sequence is CASSFSEGALNTEAFF. Written as DNA, the CDR3 is TGTGCCAGCAGCTTTTCTGAGGGGGCTTTGAATACTGAAGCTTTCTTT.

The chain links TRBV11-2 to TRBJ2-1; weak D call: TRBD2 (6 bases). Looked up from germline, CDR1 is SGHAT and CDR2 is FQNNGV. This CDR3 is 15 amino acids long. Trimming took off 4 bases at V and 8 bases at J, with 18 bases between the two ends. CDR3 in DNA: TGTGCCAGCAGCTCGGCCAAGACCGGGACTTATGAGCAGTTCTTC. Protein: CASSSAKTGTYEQFF.

This clonotype was detected only a few times. This chain uses TRBV20-1 with TRBJ1-4, with unresolved D. This CDR3 is 10 amino acids long. CDR1 and CDR2 (germline): DFQATT, SNEGSKA (reference sequence). V lost 5 bases to trimming and J lost 3 bases, with 1 base between them. In DNA form, the CDR3 reads TGCAGTGCTTCTAATGAAAAACTGTTTTTT. The encoded protein is CSASNEKLFF.

This clonotype was seen ten or more times. CDR3 nucleotide sequence: TGTGCCAGCTCACCCCAGGCGCTGACGAACACCGGGGAGCTGTTTTTT. This sequence encodes CASSPQALTNTGELFF. This chain joins TRBV18 and TRBJ2-2; no clear D. The CDR3 sequence is 16 residues long. Between the trimmed V and J ends, which lost 3 bases and 0 bases, there was a span of 11 bases. Germline V lookup: CDR1 KGHSH, CDR2 LQKENI.